Detailed here is one T cell receptor (beta chain). The antigen is not known. This entry comes from a study of T-cell memory formation after mild COVID-19. The study's findings and limits: CD4/CD8 balance characterized clones contracting day 15 to 85, and CD4+ skew characterized later expanders.

TCRdb reprocessed the 5' RACE reads with MiXCR, giving one entry per CDR3 protein. Among 280,000 or so distinct CDR3 sequences listed, 7% to 10% were seen once. V was shortened by 3 bases and J by 8 bases, with 14 bases between the two germline ends. The CDR3 runs to 14 residues. The germline gives CDR1 MDHEN, CDR2 SYDVKM. This receptor was obtained from a man younger than 30 who had mild COVID-19 (a few samples of this study predate the infection). Cell type and time point are not known. Specimen: PBMCs or a T cell subset sorted from them (not recorded which). The gene calls are TRBV28 and TRBJ2-1; D not certain. CDR3 sequence reads: CASSFIFVRDEQFF. The CDR3 DNA is TGTGCCAGCAGTTTCATCTTTGTTCGTGATGAGCAGTTCTTC.